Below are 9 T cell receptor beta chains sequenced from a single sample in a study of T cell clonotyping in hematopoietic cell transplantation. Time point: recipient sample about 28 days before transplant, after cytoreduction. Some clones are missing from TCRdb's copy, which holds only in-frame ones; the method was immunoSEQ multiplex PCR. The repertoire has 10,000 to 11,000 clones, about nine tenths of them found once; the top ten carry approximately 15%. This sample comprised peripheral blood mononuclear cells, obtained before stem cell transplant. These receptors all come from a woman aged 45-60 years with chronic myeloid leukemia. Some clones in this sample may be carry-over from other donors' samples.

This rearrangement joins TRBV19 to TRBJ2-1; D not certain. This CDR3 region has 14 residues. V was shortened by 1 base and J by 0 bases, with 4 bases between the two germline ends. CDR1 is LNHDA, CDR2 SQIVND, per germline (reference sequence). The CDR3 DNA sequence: TGTGCCAGTAGTATAGCTCTCTCCTACAATGAGCAGTTCTTC. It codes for CASSIALSYNEQFF.

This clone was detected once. CDR3 nucleotide sequence: TGTGCCAGCAGTTTATGGCAGCGGGAGCTGTTTTTT. It codes for CASSLWQRELFF. V gene TRBV28 combines with J gene TRBJ2-2; D call uncertain. V was pared by 0 bases and J by 9 bases, with 5 bases between. Germline V gene lookup returns CDR1 MDHEN and CDR2 SYDVKM. The CDR3 covers 12 residues.

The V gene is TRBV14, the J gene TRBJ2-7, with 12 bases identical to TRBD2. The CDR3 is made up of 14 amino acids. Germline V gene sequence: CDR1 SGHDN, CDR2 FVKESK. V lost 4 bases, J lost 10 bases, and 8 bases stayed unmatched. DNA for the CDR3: TGTGCCAGCAGCCCCGGACTAGCGGGAAGACGCCAGTACTTC. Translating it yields CASSPGLAGRRQYF.

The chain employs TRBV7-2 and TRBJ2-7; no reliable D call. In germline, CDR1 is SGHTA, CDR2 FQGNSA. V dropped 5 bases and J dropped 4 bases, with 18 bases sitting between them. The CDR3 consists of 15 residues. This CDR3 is CASSLGFSVQYEQYF. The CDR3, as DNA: TGTGCCAGCAGCCTGGGATTCTCGGTGCAGTACGAGCAGTACTTC.

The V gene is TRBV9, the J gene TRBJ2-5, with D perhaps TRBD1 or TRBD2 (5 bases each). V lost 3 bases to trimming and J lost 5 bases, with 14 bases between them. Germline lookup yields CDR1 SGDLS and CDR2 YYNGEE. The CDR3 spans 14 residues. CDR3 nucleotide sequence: TGTGCCAGCAGCGCTGGGGGTACCAAGGAGACCCAGTACTTC. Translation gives CASSAGGTKETQYF.

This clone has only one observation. The CDR3 DNA reads TGTGCCAGCAGTTTAGAAACGGGACTAGCGGGATACAATGAGCAGTTCTTC. Encoded protein: CASSLETGLAGYNEQFF. The J gene is TRBJ2-1, the V gene TRBV28, with 13 bases identical to TRBD2. V was clipped by 2 bases and J by 4 bases; unmatched bases: 5. This CDR3 has 17 amino acids. Germline V lookup: CDR1 MDHEN, CDR2 SYDVKM.

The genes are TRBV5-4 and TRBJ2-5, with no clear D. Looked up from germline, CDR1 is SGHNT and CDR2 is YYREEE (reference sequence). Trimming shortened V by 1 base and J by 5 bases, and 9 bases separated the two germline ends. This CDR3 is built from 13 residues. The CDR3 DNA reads TGTGCCAGCAGCTTGTGGCTCGGTGAGACCCAGTACTTC. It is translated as CASSLWLGETQYF.

In nucleotides, the CDR3 is TGTGCCAGCAGCTCGAACCGGGACAGCGTAAATGGCTACACCTTC. Residues: CASSSNRDSVNGYTF. The rearrangement joins TRBV11-2 to TRBJ1-2; 7 nucleotides agree with TRBD1. Germline V lookup: CDR1 SGHAT, CDR2 FQNNGV. CDR3 length: 15 residues. The V and J ends lost 4 bases and 6 bases, in that order; junction bases with no gene match: 11.

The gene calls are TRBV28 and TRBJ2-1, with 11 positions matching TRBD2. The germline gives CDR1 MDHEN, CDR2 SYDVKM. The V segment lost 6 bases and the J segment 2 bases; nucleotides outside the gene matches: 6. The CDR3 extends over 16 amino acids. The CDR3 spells CASSSPGLAAYNEQFF. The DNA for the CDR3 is TGTGCCAGCAGCTCCCCGGGACTAGCGGCCTACAATGAGCAGTTCTTC. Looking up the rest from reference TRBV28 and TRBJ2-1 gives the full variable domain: DVKVTQSSRYLVKRTGEKVFLECVQDMDHENMFWYRQDPGLGLRLIYFSYDVKMKEKGDIPEGYSVSREKKERFSLILESASTNQTSMYLCASSSPGLAAYNEQFFGPGTRLTVL.